Listed here is a single T cell receptor (beta chain). The table came from immunoSEQ multiplex PCR; TCRdb's copy has only in-frame clones and leaves some out. Of about 48,000 clones listed, more than 70% are singletons. This entry belongs to a study of blood T cell repertoires in COVID-19. Study-level background: Specimens from acute and convalescent COVID-19 originated in the United States, Italy and Spain.

Sequences were obtained from peripheral blood. The TCR was taken from a woman aged 60-75 years with acute or convalescent COVID-19.

The CDR3 loop is CASSEGAQGGGYTF. CDR3 nucleotides: TGCGCCAGCAGTGAGGGCGCGCAGGGAGGTGGCTACACCTTC. The gene calls are TRBV5-1 and TRBJ1-2, with D possibly being TRBD1 (5 bases). This CDR3 spans 14 amino acids. Trimming took off 5 bases at V and 7 bases at J, with 18 bases between the two ends. Germline lookup yields CDR1 SGHRS and CDR2 YFSETQ.